This TCR beta chain was captured by sequencing in a study of T cells after yellow fever vaccination. General study findings and limits: Relatively few clonotypes were ones that appeared in both CD4 and CD8 compartments. Among primary-vaccination clones, most reappeared after the booster, at approximately 96% for CD4 and around 91% for CD8.

This clonotype was counted once. The target antigen is unknown. They built TCR cDNA with 5'RACE template switching, a step that put in a universal primer site and UMIs. TCRdb used MiXCR to reprocess the 5' RACE reads, holding one entry per CDR3 protein. Of approximately 580,000 distinct CDR3 sequences listed, around 17% are singletons. V lost 3 bases to trimming and J lost 4 bases; unmatched junction nucleotides: 7. Germline assignment: CDR1 SGDLS and CDR2 YYNGEE. This CDR3 contains 15 residues. V is TRBV9 and J is TRBJ2-1; 7 positions match TRBD2. This receptor was taken from a man aged 18 to 29 who received the YFV17D yellow fever vaccine. The material was PBMCs, obtained 4 to 5 days after the first yellow fever vaccination. The CDR3 is CASSGASGLYNEQFF. CDR3 coding DNA: TGTGCCAGCAGCGGGGCTAGCGGATTATACAATGAGCAGTTCTTC. The variable domain in full, completed from reference TRBV9 and TRBJ2-1, reads DSGVTQTPKHLITATGQRVTLRCSPRSGDLSVYWYQQSLDQGLQFLIQYYNGEERAKGNILERFSAQQFPDLHSELNLSSLELGDSALYFCASSGASGLYNEQFFGPGTRLTVL.